The 15 T cell receptor beta chains listed next were all sequenced from one sample in a study of Ad26.COV2.S vaccination and SARS-CoV-2 variants. The sample's treatment: roughly 18 received Ad26.COV2.S at low or high dose, single or two shots; several received placebo; per-sample allocation not given. Sampling happened 63 days after the first vaccine or placebo injection. Some clones are missing from TCRdb's copy, which holds only in-frame ones; the method was immunoSEQ multiplex PCR. The table records roughly 390,000 clones, roughly nine tenths of them present only once. Specimen: peripheral blood, collected in a trial of Ad26.COV2.S vaccine versus placebo. All receptors come from a person between 18 and 59 years old who received the Ad26.COV2.S COVID-19 vaccine or a placebo.

The chain is built from TRBV11-2 and TRBJ2-2, with TRBD1 matching over 7 bases. The germline CDR1 and CDR2 sequences are SGHAT and FQNNGV. V gave up 2 bases and J gave up 4 bases; unmatched junction bases: 4. The CDR3 contains 15 residues. The CDR3 protein is CASSLLGGFTGELFF. CDR3 nucleotide sequence: TGTGCCAGCAGCTTATTAGGGGGCTTCACCGGGGAGCTGTTTTTT.

J is TRBJ2-3 and V is TRBV28; unclear D gene. Germline CDR1 is MDHEN and CDR2 is SYDVKM. The length of the CDR3 is 12 residues. V was cut by 1 base and J by 4 bases, with 3 bases left in between. In nucleotides, the CDR3 is TGTGCCAGCAGTTTATTGCCAGATACGCAGTATTTT. Amino acids: CASSLLPDTQYF.

The rearrangement uses TRBV5-1 and TRBJ1-2; D gene ambiguous. The length of the CDR3 is 13 residues. Trimming removed 3 bases at V and 2 bases at J, with 8 bases between. CDR1 is SGHRS, CDR2 YFSETQ, per germline. CDR3 DNA: TGCGCCAGCAGCTATGGAGGGAACTATGGCTACACCTTC. This sequence encodes CASSYGGNYGYTF.

The chain links TRBV7-2 to TRBJ2-2; maybe TRBD1 (5 bases). CDR1 and CDR2 from the germline V gene are SGHTA and FQGNSA. CDR3 length: 13 amino acids. The V end was cut by 5 bases, the J end by 6 bases, with 10 bases between. The CDR3: CASSAQGAGELFF. The CDR3 DNA reads as TGTGCCAGCAGCGCGCAGGGTGCCGGGGAGCTGTTTTTT.

This chain uses TRBV18 with TRBJ2-2, with 7 nucleotides matching TRBD1. CDR1 KGHSH and CDR2 LQKENI come from the germline V gene. Losses at the gene ends were 4 bases for V and 1 base for J; bases not matched to a gene: 3. This CDR3 has 15 residues. CDR3 sequence reads: CASSRGQENTGELFF. CDR3 bases: TGTGCCAGCTCACGAGGACAGGAGAACACCGGGGAGCTGTTTTTT.

The chain combines TRBV5-1 with TRBJ2-3, with TRBD2 matching over 9 bases. The CDR3 has 15 amino acids. Germline CDR1 SGHRS, CDR2 YFSETQ. Trimming removed 4 bases from V and 2 bases from J; junction bases left unmatched: 5. This CDR3 reads CASSGSGGFTDTQYF. The CDR3 DNA is TGCGCCAGCAGCGGGAGCGGGGGGTTCACAGATACGCAGTATTTT.

The chain links TRBV19 to TRBJ1-5, with D uncertain. V was clipped by 8 bases and J by 3 bases, with 11 bases between them. This CDR3 has 13 residues. CDR1 and CDR2 (germline): LNHDA, SQIVND (reference sequence). CDR3 nucleotides: TGTGCCAGTCGATCTGGGGACAATCAGCCCCAGCATTTT. Translated, it gives CASRSGDNQPQHF.

This chain links TRBV5-8 with TRBJ2-2; D unresolved. The V gene lost 5 bases and the J gene lost 0 bases, with 5 bases spanning the gap. The germline V gene encodes CDR1 SGHTS and CDR2 YDEGEE. This CDR3 comprises 13 residues. The CDR3 coding sequence is TGTGCCAGCAGACGAACGAACACCGGGGAGCTGTTTTTT. It is translated as CASRRTNTGELFF.

The chain has TRBV6-2 or TRBV6-3 and TRBJ1-5; D not resolved. This CDR3 has 16 amino acids. The V and J ends lost 4 bases and 2 bases respectively, with 15 bases between them. CDR1 and CDR2 (germline): MNHEY, SVGEGT. The DNA of the CDR3 is TGTGCCAGCAGTTCTCATGCGAGGCGGGGCAATCAGCCCCAGCATTTT. Translated: CASSSHARRGNQPQHF.

The chain links TRBV20-1 to TRBJ2-7, with D maybe TRBD2 (6 bases). Germline V lookup: CDR1 DFQATT, CDR2 SNEGSKA (reference sequence). V was shortened by 5 bases and J by 3 bases, with 17 bases between the two germline ends. The CDR3 covers 14 residues. CDR3 DNA sequence: TGCAGTGCTGGTGGGGCTAGCGCCATCTACGAGCAGTACTTC. Its protein is CSAGGASAIYEQYF.

V and J are TRBV11-2 and TRBJ2-2; D is perhaps TRBD1 (6 bases). V lost 1 base to trimming and J lost 0 bases, with 12 bases between them. CDR3 length equals 17 residues. CDR1 is SGHAT and CDR2 is FQNNGV in the germline V gene. CDR3 loop: CASSLVGGTTNTGELFF. CDR3 in DNA: TGTGCCAGCAGCTTAGTAGGTGGGACAACGAACACCGGGGAGCTGTTTTTT. Full variable domain (remainder filled in from reference TRBV11-2 and TRBJ2-2): EAGVAQSPRYKIIEKRQSVAFWCNPISGHATLYWYQQILGQGPKLLIQFQNNGVVDDSQLPKDRFSAERLKGVDSTLKIQPAKLEDSAVYLCASSLVGGTTNTGELFFGEGSRLTVL.

The J gene is TRBJ2-1, the V gene TRBV5-1; D may be TRBD1 (5 bases). The CDR3 runs to 14 residues. V dropped 0 bases and J dropped 7 bases, with 11 bases sitting between them. The germline CDR1 and CDR2 sequences are SGHRS and YFSETQ. CDR3 sequence reads: CASSLEAGINEQFF. CDR3 DNA sequence: TGCGCCAGCAGCTTGGAAGCAGGGATTAATGAGCAGTTCTTC.

The chain carries TRBV5-4 and TRBJ2-1; 7 bases agree with TRBD1. CDR3 length: 13 residues. The ends lost 4 bases at V and 5 bases at J; junction bases unmatched: 3. Germline loops: CDR1 SGHNT, CDR2 YYREEE (reference sequence). CDR3 coding DNA: TGTGCCAGCAGCATCGGGACAGACAATGAGCAGTTCTTC. This sequence encodes CASSIGTDNEQFF.

Written as DNA, the CDR3 is TGTGCCAGCATCTCCGGGACAGGGTACACCGGGGAGCTGTTTTTT. Translation gives CASISGTGYTGELFF. This sequence joins TRBV7-6 and TRBJ2-2, with 9 bases matching TRBD1. This CDR3 is 15 amino acids long. V shed 7 bases, J shed 3 bases, and the junction held 6 bases outside the gene matches. CDR1 and CDR2 from the germline V gene are SGHVS and FNYEAQ.

This clone has just a few counts. The V gene is TRBV9, the J gene TRBJ2-2; D uncertain. The CDR3 spans 12 residues. Germline V gene lookup returns CDR1 SGDLS and CDR2 YYNGEE. V shed 2 bases and J shed 1 base, with 0 bases lying between them. The DNA of the CDR3 is TGTGCCAGCAGCGTGAACACCGGGGAGCTGTTTTTT. It specifies CASSVNTGELFF.